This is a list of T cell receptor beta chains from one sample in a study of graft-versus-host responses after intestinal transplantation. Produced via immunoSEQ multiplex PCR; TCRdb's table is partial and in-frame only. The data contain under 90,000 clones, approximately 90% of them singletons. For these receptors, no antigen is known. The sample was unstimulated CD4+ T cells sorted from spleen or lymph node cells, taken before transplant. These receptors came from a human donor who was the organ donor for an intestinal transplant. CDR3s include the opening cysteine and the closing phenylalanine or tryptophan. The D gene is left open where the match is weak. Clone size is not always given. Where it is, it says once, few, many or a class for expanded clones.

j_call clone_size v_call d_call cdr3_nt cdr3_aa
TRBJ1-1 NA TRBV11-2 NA TGTGCCAGCAGCTTAGGATGGCAGGGAATGAACACTGAAGCTTTCTTT CASSLGWQGMNTEAFF
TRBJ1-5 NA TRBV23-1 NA TGCGCCAGCAGTCAATGGTGGACAGCGAACTATCGCAATCAGCCCCAGCATTTT CASSQWWTANYRNQPQHF
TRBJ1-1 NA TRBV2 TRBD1 TGTGCCAGCAGGGGGGACAGGAACACTGAAGCTTTCTTT CASRGDRNTEAFF
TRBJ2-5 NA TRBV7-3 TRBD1 TGTGCCAGCAGCCAACAGGGGAGAAAGACCCAGTACTTC CASSQQGRKTQYF
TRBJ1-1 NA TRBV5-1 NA TGCGCCAGCAGCCCAGAGGGGGGGATGAACACTGAAGCTTTCTTT CASSPEGGMNTEAFF
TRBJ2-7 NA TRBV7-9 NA TGTGCCAGCAGCGTGGGTCAGGGTAGAAACGAGCAGTACTTC CASSVGQGRNEQYF
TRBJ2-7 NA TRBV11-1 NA TGTGCCAGCAGCTTAGCGCTAGAGACGGGCTACGAGCAGTACTTC CASSLALETGYEQYF
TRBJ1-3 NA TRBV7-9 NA TGTGCCAGCAGCGATTCAGTCTCTGGAAACACCATATATTTT CASSDSVSGNTIYF
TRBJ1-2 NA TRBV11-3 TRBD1 TGTGCCAGCAGCCATTTGACAGGGGAATATGGCTACACCTTC CASSHLTGEYGYTF
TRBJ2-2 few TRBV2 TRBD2 TGTGCCAGCAGTGTGGCTAGCGGGGGCACCGGGGAGCTGTTTTTT CASSVASGGTGELFF
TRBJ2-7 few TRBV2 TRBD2 TGTGCCAGCAGCCCTCTGACTAGCGGCTACGAGCAGTACTTC CASSPLTSGYEQYF
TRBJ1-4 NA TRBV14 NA TGTGCCAGCAGCCGGACAGTCTTGGAAAAACTGTTTTTT CASSRTVLEKLFF
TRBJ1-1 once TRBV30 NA TGTGCCTGGAGTGTACGCCCCCAGGGTAGATCTGAAGCTTTCTTT CAWSVRPQGRSEAFF
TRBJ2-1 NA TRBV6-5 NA TGTGCCAGCAACACGGGGATTGAGCAGTTCTTC CASNTGIEQFF
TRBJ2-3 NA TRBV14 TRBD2 TGTGCCAGCAGCCAAGTTAGCGGGGGCGTCTTTGGCACAGATACGCAGTATTTT CASSQVSGGVFGTDTQYF
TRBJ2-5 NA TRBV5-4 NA TGTGCCAGCAGCTACAAATGGCAGGGGAGAGAGACCCAGTACTTC CASSYKWQGRETQYF
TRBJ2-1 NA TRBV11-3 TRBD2 TGTGCCAGCAGCTTGGCGGGGGGGCCATCAAATGAGCAGTTCTTC CASSLAGGPSNEQFF
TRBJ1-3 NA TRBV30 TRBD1 TGTGCCTTATCAGGGGGCCCTGGAAACACCATATATTTT CALSGGPGNTIYF
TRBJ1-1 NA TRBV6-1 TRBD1 TGTGCCAGCAGTGAAGCCTCTCTCCAGGGGGCGTATGCTTTCTTT CASSEASLQGAYAFF
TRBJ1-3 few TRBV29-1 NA TGCAGCACCCGAGACTCTGGAAACACCATATATTTT CSTRDSGNTIYF
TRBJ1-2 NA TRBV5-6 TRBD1 TGTGCCAGCAGCTTTACACCGGAGACAGGGGACCGCTCCTATGGCTACACCTTC CASSFTPETGDRSYGYTF
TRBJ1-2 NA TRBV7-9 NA TGTGCCAGCAGCCGAACTAATCAGGGGATGGGCTACACCTTC CASSRTNQGMGYTF
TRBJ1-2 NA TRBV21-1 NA TGTGCCAGCAGCGAGCGGCCGCAGGGGAATGGCTACACCTTC CASSERPQGNGYTF
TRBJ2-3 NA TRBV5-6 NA TGTGCCAGCAGCTTGGGGCCGGTAGGGAGTACGCAGTATTTT CASSLGPVGSTQYF
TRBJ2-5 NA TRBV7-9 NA TGTGCCAGCAGTTTGGGGAGGACTGCCCAAGAGACCCAGTACTTC CASSLGRTAQETQYF
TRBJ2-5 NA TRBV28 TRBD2 TGTGCCAGCAGCGGAGGACTAGCGGGAGGAGAGACCCAGTACTTC CASSGGLAGGETQYF
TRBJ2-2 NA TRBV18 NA TGTGCCAGCTCACCACTTGTGACTACCGGGGAGCTGTTTTTT CASSPLVTTGELFF
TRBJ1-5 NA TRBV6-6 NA TGTGCCGCAAAAAGGAAGACAGGCAATCAGCCCCAGCATTTT CAAKRKTGNQPQHF